This TCR beta chain derives from a study of blood T cell repertoires in COVID-19 (dated by TCRdb to 2019 to 2021). About the study as a whole: Collaborator samples came from the United States, Italy and Spain and covered acute and convalescent phases of COVID-19. HLA class I and class II types, where available, came from metadata supplied by the sample provider rather than from assay-based typing. Nearly every sample came with metadata listing a de-identified subject ID, COVID-19 status, age in years and sex. The prospective study material was composed of cDNA or gDNA derived from T cells, B-cell-depleted T cells, or PBMCs. Samples came from the ongoing ImmuneRACE study (first 160 participants) plus 1,254 subjects from 6 global collaborators. The dataset comprised deeply sampled blood TCRbeta repertoires from subjects exposed to, actively infected with, or recovered from COVID-19. The repertoires were released in a freely available public database intended as a resource for research on the immune response to SARS-CoV-2. Study-wide findings and limitations: How much clinical and demographic metadata was included differed by source and by participant, and the metadata was provided uncurated.

On this clone itself: Its antigen remains undetermined. Within one base of it there is no much larger clone, and no base qualities were kept.

There are 16 amino acids in the CDR3, from cysteine to phenylalanine inclusive. The DNA shown is the 48-base CDR3, in frame from base 1. The germline ends are 19 bases apart after V is trimmed by 6 bases and J by 5 bases. From a lookup of the germline V gene, CDR1 and CDR2 are MDHEN and SYDVKM. TCRbeta CDR3 regions were amplified from genomic DNA by means of the immunoSEQ Assay, a bias-controlled multiplex PCR. The original pipeline was this. The number of nucleated cells in each sample was estimated from the amplification of reference gene primers within the assay. Sequence reads were collapsed and filtered to measure the absolute abundance of every unique TCRbeta CDR3 rearrangement. For each sample, productive Simpson clonality was calculated as the square root of Simpson's diversity index over productive rearrangements. TCRdb holds this immuneACCESS table with in-frame rearrangements only. Some clones are missing; in checked studies, unresolved V genes explain under half, and the rest has no known cause. V and J calls and clone size come straight from that table; D and trimming were deduced from the DNA. This sample gives 90,000 to 150,000 clones in total; 85% to 90% of them show up just once. The ten largest clones represent roughly a quarter of the sample.

Whole blood was collected in K2EDTA tubes by collaborating institutions according to the institutions' own protocols. Collaborator samples were shipped for TCRbeta analysis as frozen whole blood, isolated PBMCs, or DNA extracted from either sample type. The material sequenced was peripheral blood. The TCR comes from an older man with active or convalescent COVID-19. Recombination connected TRBV28 to TRBJ1-4; there is no confident call for the D gene. CDR3 reads: CASRPNRRERNEKLFF. The DNA sequence reads TGTGCCAGCAGACCCAACCGGAGGGAGAGGAATGAAAAACTGTTTTTT.